This T cell receptor (beta chain) is drawn from a study of blood T cell repertoires in COVID-19. Study-wide background: Researchers got acute and convalescent COVID-19 samples from the United States, Italy and Spain. Sample material is recorded as cDNA or gDNA derived from T cells, B-cell-depleted T cells, or PBMCs.

Original processing methods: Estimated nucleated cell counts came from reference gene primer amplification. This table comes from immunoSEQ multiplex PCR, and its TCRdb copy is limited to in-frame clones, with some not included. The V and J calls and clone size come from that table; D and trimming were worked out from the DNA. The repertoire holds about 300,000 clones, with approximately 89% as singletons. Germline values: CDR1 SGHKS, CDR2 YYEKEE (reference sequence). This CDR3 comprises 17 residues. The V and J ends lost 4 bases and 0 bases respectively, with 17 bases between them. It was during active infection that Seattle patients were enrolled and then longitudinally followed.

Sequencing was done on a sample of peripheral blood. This clonotype originated in a woman in her 30s with COVID-19, enrolled during active disease. The chain is built from TRBV5-5 and TRBJ1-5; no clear D gene. The chain's CDR3 is CASSPRIGEYSNQPQHF. The CDR3 bases are TGTGCCAGCAGCCCCCGGATCGGGGAGTATAGCAATCAGCCCCAGCATTTT.